This TCR beta chain was sequenced in a study of blood T cell repertoires in COVID-19. V was shortened by 3 bases and J by 0 bases, with 18 bases between the two germline ends. The length of the CDR3 is 19 residues. Per the germline V gene, CDR1 is MNHEY and CDR2 is SMNVEV (reference sequence). In the study's own analysis: Estimates of nucleated cell counts were drawn from the amplification of reference gene primers. The table came from immunoSEQ multiplex PCR; TCRdb's copy has only in-frame clones and leaves some out. From that table come the V and J calls and clone size; the DNA was used to work out D and trimming. Counted here are tens of thousands of clones, roughly 84% occurring once; the ten biggest clones make up around 3.9%.

Input material: peripheral blood. The J gene is TRBJ1-6, the V gene TRBV27; D might be TRBD1 (6 bases). The TCR sequence derives from a man in his 70s with acute or convalescent COVID-19. The CDR3 spells CASSFASLDSSSYNSPLHF. CDR3 nucleotide sequence: TGTGCCAGCAGTTTCGCCTCATTGGACAGCAGCTCCTATAATTCACCCCTCCACTTT.